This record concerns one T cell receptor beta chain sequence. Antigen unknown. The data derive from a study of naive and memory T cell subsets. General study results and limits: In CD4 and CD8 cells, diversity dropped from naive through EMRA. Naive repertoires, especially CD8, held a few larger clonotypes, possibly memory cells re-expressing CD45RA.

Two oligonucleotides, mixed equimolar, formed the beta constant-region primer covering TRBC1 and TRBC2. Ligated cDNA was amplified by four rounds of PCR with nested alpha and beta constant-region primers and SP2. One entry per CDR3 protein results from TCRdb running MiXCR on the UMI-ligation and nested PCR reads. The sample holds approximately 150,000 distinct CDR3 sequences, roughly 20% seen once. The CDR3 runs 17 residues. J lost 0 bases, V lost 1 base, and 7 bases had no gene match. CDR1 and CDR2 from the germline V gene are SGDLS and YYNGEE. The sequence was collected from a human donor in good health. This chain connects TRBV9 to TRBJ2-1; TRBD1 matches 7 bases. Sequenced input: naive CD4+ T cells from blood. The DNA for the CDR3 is TGTGCCAGCAGCGTAAAGGGACAGAGGAGCTCCTACAATGAGCAGTTCTTC. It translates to CASSVKGQRSSYNEQFF.